This entry features one T cell receptor beta chain sequence. What it binds is not known. The data belong to a study of CD4+ T cells in melanoma. Findings and caveats of the study: A reported correlation linked neoantigen-specific CD4+ T cells to CD8+, macrophage and B cell function.

Germline CDR1 reads LNHDA; CDR2 reads SQIVND (reference sequence). The CDR3 runs 14 residues. Trimming took off 2 bases at V and 4 bases at J, with 11 bases between the two ends. Assay used: immunoSEQ multiplex PCR; TCRdb lists only in-frame clones, some missing. Here the sample spans 20,000 to 25,000 clones, around four fifths being singletons. The receptor's source is a human donor with melanoma. The rearrangement links TRBV19 to TRBJ1-1; maybe TRBD1 (5 bases). The CDR3 is CASSIQGMGTEAFF. The CDR3 DNA reads TGTGCCAGTAGTATACAGGGCATGGGCACTGAAGCTTTCTTT. The whole variable domain, filled in from reference TRBV19 and TRBJ1-1, reads DGGITQSPKYLFRKEGQNVTLSCEQNLNHDAMYWYRQDPGQGLRLIYYSQIVNDFQKGDIAEGYSVSREKKESFPLTVTSAQKNPTAFYLCASSIQGMGTEAFFGQGTRLTVV.